The source of this TCR beta chain is a study of T-cell reconstitution after alpha-beta-depleted transplantation in children. Germline assignment: CDR1 SGHTA and CDR2 FQGNSA. The CDR3 runs to 14 residues. This clonotype was found many times. What it recognizes is unknown. An end of the junction does not agree with germline; a read error may underlie this. General study results and limits: One year after transplant, T-cell counts and diversity came mostly from newly produced T cells. Elevated TCRbeta diversity at day 60 was traced, in some patients, to surviving recipient T cells and thymic progenitors. Reportedly, only several hundred clones from non-depleted graft cells drove alpha-beta T-cell counts at about two months.

Unique molecular identifiers were incorporated when the TCRbeta library was constructed. From the PCR reads, TCRdb called clonotypes with MiXCR, one entry per CDR3 protein. The sample lists more than 400,000 distinct CDR3 sequences; roughly 10% were seen once. The clonotype originates from a female patient aged 2 to 10 who had a stem cell transplant for aplastic anemia, so the T cells may come from the graft donor. The V and J genes are TRBV7-2 and TRBJ2-5; D may be TRBD1 (6 bases). Sequencing was performed on PBMCs, mostly from graft donor cells, taken 180 days after TCRalphabeta/CD19-depleted stem cell transplant. The DNA of the CDR3 is TGCGCCAGCAGCAGGGGCCGACTTCAAGAGACCCAGTACTTC. Translation gives CASSRGRLQETQYF.